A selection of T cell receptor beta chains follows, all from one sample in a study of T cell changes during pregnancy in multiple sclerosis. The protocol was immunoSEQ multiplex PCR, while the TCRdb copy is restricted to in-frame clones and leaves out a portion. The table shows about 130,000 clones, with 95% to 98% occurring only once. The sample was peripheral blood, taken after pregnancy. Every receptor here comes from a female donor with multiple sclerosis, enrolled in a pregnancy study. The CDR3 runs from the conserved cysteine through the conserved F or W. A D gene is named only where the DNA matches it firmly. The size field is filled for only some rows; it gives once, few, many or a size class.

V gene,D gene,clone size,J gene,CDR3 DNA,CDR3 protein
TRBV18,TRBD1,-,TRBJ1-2,TGTGCCAGCCAAACGACAGGGGAAGATGGCTACACCTTC,CASQTTGEDGYTF
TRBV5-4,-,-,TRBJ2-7,TGTGCCAGCAGCGAGGACACGAGCTCCTACGAGCAGTACTTC,CASSEDTSSYEQYF
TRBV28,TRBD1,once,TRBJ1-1,TGTGCCAGCAGGCCATTTACAGGGGGCACTGAAGCTTTCTTT,CASRPFTGGTEAFF
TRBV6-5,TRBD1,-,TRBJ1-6,TGTGCCAGCAGTTACCGCGACAGGGAGGTTTCACCCCTCCACTTT,CASSYRDREVSPLHF
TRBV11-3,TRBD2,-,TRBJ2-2,TGTGCCAGCAGCTTAGATGGATTAGCGGGAGTTAACGGGGAGCTGTTTTTT,CASSLDGLAGVNGELFF
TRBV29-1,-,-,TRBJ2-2,TGCAGCGTTGTGGGCTACCAGAACACCGGGGAGCTGTTTTTT,CSVVGYQNTGELFF
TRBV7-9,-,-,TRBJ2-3,TGTGCCAGCAGCTTAGACCAGAAAGGCTTCAGGGCAGATACGCAGTATTTT,CASSLDQKGFRADTQYF
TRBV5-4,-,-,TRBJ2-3,TGTGCCAGCAGCTCAGGGGACCTCACAGATACGCAGTATTTT,CASSSGDLTDTQYF
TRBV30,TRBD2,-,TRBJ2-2,TGTGCCTGGAGTGTCGTGGGCGCGGGAGGGGCGAACACCGGGGAGCTGTTTTTT,CAWSVVGAGGANTGELFF
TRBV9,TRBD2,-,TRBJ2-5,TGTGCCAGCAGCAACGGACTAGCGGGAGGTCTAGAGACCCAGTACTTC,CASSNGLAGGLETQYF
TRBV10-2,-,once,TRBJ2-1,TGCGCCAGCAGTGAGGACAGGTCCTTCTCCTACAATGAGCAGTTCTTC,CASSEDRSFSYNEQFF
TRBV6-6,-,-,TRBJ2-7,TGTGCCAGCAGTGCCGACCGGGGCGAGCAGTACTTC,CASSADRGEQYF
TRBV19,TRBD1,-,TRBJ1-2,TGTGCCAGTAGTGTACAGGGGCACTATGGCTACACCTTC,CASSVQGHYGYTF
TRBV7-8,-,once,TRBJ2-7,TGTGCCAGCAGCTTAGGCGGGTCCGGCTACGAGCAGTACTTC,CASSLGGSGYEQYF
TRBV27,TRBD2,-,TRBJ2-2,TGTGCCAGCAGTACGGCGGGAGTTATCATCGGGGAGCTGTTTTTT,CASSTAGVIIGELFF
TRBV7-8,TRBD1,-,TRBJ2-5,TGTGCCAGCAGCATAGCCGGGACAGCAGAGACCCAGTACTTC,CASSIAGTAETQYF
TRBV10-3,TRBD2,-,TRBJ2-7,TGTGCCATCAGTGGGAACCTGCTAGCGGGAGCGACCTACGAGCAGTACTTC,CAISGNLLAGATYEQYF
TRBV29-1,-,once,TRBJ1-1,TGCAGCGTTATCGACCCTTACGAGGCCACTGAAGCTTTCTTT,CSVIDPYEATEAFF
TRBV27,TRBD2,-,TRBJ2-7,TGTGCCAGCAGTTTATCGCAGGCTAGCGGACAATACGAGCAGTACTTC,CASSLSQASGQYEQYF
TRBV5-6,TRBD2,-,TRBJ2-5,TGTGCCAGCAGCGAAGAACCTAGCGGGAGCTCCCAGTACTTC,CASSEEPSGSSQYF
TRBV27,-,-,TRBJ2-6,TGTGCCAGCAAAGCCTCTGGGGCCAACGTCCTGACTTTC,CASKASGANVLTF
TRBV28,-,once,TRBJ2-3,TGTGCCAGCAGTCCGGGGACACAAAGAGTGACAGATACGCAGTATTTT,CASSPGTQRVTDTQYF
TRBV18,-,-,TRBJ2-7,TGTGCCAGCTCACTAGGGAGCACCTACGAGCAGTACTTC,CASSLGSTYEQYF
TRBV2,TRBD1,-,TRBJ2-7,TGTGCCAGCAGCAAAGGGACAGGGAGCTCCTACGAGCAGTACTTC,CASSKGTGSSYEQYF
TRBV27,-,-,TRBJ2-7,TGTGCCAGCAGTTTATCCGGTTACTCGGGAGACGAGCAGTACTTC,CASSLSGYSGDEQYF
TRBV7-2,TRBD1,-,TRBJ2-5,TGTGCCAGCAGCGTTGGACAGGGGCTGACCCAGTACTTC,CASSVGQGLTQYF
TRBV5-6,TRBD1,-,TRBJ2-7,TGTGCCAGCAGCTACGACAGGGGAACGTACGAGCAGTACTTC,CASSYDRGTYEQYF
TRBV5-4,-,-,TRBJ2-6,TGTGCCAGCAGCTCCAAGACAGAGGTAGGCGTCCTGACTTTC,CASSSKTEVGVLTF
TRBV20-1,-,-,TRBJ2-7,TGCAGTGCTAGAAGAGGGAACGAGCAGTACTTC,CSARRGNEQYF
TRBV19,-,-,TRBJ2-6,TGTGCCAGTAGTTCAGGGGTCGCTGGGGCCAACGTCCTGACTTTC,CASSSGVAGANVLTF
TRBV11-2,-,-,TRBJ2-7,TGTGCCAGCAGCTTAGGGAGCGGCGGGGAGCAGTACTTC,CASSLGSGGEQYF
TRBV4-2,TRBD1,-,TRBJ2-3,TGTGCCAGCCGACAGGGGGGGTCCGACACAGATACGCAGTATTTT,CASRQGGSDTDTQYF
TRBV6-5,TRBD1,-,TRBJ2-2,TGTGCCAGCACCACAGGGGGCGGCACCGGGGAGCTGTTTTTT,CASTTGGGTGELFF
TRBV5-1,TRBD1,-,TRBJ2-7,TGCGCCAGCAGCGGGGGACAGGGAGGGCCCCTCTACGAGCAGTACTTC,CASSGGQGGPLYEQYF
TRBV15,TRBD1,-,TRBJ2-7,TGTGCCACCAGCAGAGATGCTGGTGGACAGGCTAGCTCCTACGAGCAGTACTTC,CATSRDAGGQASSYEQYF
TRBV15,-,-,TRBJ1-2,TGTGCCACCAGCCTCGCGGGGGGCAATGGCTACACCTTC,CATSLAGGNGYTF
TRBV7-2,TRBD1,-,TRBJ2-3,TGTGCCAGCAGCTTTGGCAGGGGGACAGATACGCAGTATTTT,CASSFGRGTDTQYF
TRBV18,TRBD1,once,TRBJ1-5,TGTGCCAGCTCAGGAGACAGACAGGGGAGTCAGCCCCAGCATTTT,CASSGDRQGSQPQHF
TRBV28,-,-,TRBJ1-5,TGTGCCAGCAGTTCAGGGTTCCCAAATCAGCCCCAGCATTTT,CASSSGFPNQPQHF
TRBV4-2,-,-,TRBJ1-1,TGTGCCAGCAGCCAAGTCACAGGGACTGAAGCTTTCTTT,CASSQVTGTEAFF
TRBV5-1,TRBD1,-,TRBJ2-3,TGCGCCAGCAGCTTAGGACAGGCGAGATCGTCTGATACGCAGTATTTT,CASSLGQARSSDTQYF